The 25 T cell receptor beta chains reported below all come from one sample, sequenced in a study of tissue T cells after allogeneic stem cell transplantation. Profiled with immunoSEQ multiplex PCR; TCRdb holds only in-frame clones, not every one. The data contain some 6,800 clones, around 61% of them singletons. Sequencing used duodenum tissue, obtained at autopsy. Every receptor here comes from an older female donor with lung cancer.

The V call is TRBV6-5, the J call TRBJ2-5; 12 bases agree with TRBD2. The CDR3 length is 15 residues. Germline values: CDR1 MNHEY, CDR2 SVGAGI. V lost 6 bases, J lost 4 bases, and 6 bases stayed unmatched. CDR3 amino acids: CASRPVTSGGETQYF. The CDR3 coding sequence is TGTGCCAGCAGGCCGGTGACTAGCGGGGGAGAGACCCAGTACTTC.

The gene calls are TRBV7-2 and TRBJ1-1, with TRBD1 identical over 10 bases. The V and J ends lost 5 bases and 6 bases, in that order; junction bases with no gene match: 3. CDR1 is SGHTA and CDR2 is FQGNSA in the germline V gene. The CDR3 is 13 residues long. The CDR3 here is CASSDGTGAEAFF. DNA for the CDR3: TGTGCCAGCAGCGACGGGACAGGGGCTGAAGCTTTCTTT.

The V gene is TRBV19, the J gene TRBJ1-6, with unresolved D. V was cut by 8 bases and J by 0 bases, with 8 bases left in between. The CDR3 length is 14 residues. Germline CDR1 is LNHDA and CDR2 is SQIVND (reference sequence). The DNA of the CDR3 is TGTGCCAGTCGCTTCAGCTCCTATAATTCACCCCTCCACTTT. This encodes CASRFSSYNSPLHF.

This clone is medium-sized (0.01 to 0.1%) within its sample. The V gene is TRBV7-3, the J gene TRBJ2-5; possible D gene TRBD1, 6 bases. Looked up from germline, CDR1 is SGHTA and CDR2 is FQGTGA. CDR3 length: 15 residues. V lost 5 bases to trimming and J lost 5 bases, with 18 bases between them. In DNA form, the CDR3 reads TGTGCCAGCAGCGCCTCCGGGACATGGGGGGAGACCCAGTACTTC. It translates to CASSASGTWGETQYF.

The V and J genes are TRBV6-5 and TRBJ2-7; D is possibly TRBD1 or TRBD2 (5 bases each). The germline V gene has CDR1 MNHEY and CDR2 SVGAGI. CDR3 length: 14 amino acids. V lost 2 bases to trimming and J lost 2 bases, with 10 bases between them. DNA of the CDR3: TGTGCCAGCAGTTACCGGGACCAGACCTACGAGCAGTACTTC. Its protein product is CASSYRDQTYEQYF.

This clone was seen more than once but under ten times. This chain connects TRBV7-9 to TRBJ1-1; possible D gene TRBD1, 5 bases. Germline V gene data show CDR1 as SEHNR and CDR2 as FQNEAQ (reference sequence). The CDR3 has 16 amino acids. The V and J ends lost 1 base and 4 bases respectively, with 16 bases between them. This CDR3 is CASSLVGGVLGTEAFF. The CDR3, as DNA: TGTGCCAGCAGCTTAGTAGGAGGGGTCTTGGGCACTGAAGCTTTCTTT.

The gene calls are TRBV6-5 and TRBJ2-7; weak D call: TRBD1 (6 bases). Germline-derived CDR1 and CDR2 are MNHEY and SVGAGI. Trimming stripped 5 bases from V and 5 bases from J, with 19 bases between. The CDR3 covers 15 residues. The CDR3 here is CASSNQGRGRHEQYF. CDR3 coding DNA: TGTGCCAGCAGTAACCAAGGCAGGGGCCGCCACGAGCAGTACTTC.

Remarks on this clone: One end of the junction fails to match germline, which may point to a read error. The chain recombines TRBV3-1 (or the pseudogene TRBV3-2) with TRBJ2-1; D is unclear. The CDR3 is made up of 15 amino acids. Germline values: CDR1 LGHDT, CDR2 YNNKEL (reference sequence). The CDR3 reads CASSPQDDSSNEQFF. CDR3 in DNA: TGTGCCAGCAGCCCCCAGGACGATTCCTCCAATGAGCAGTTCTTC.

V gene TRBV18 combines with J gene TRBJ2-1; 10 bases match TRBD1. J gave up 5 bases and V 2 bases, and 6 bases lay outside the gene matches. Germline values: CDR1 KGHSH, CDR2 LQKENI. CDR3 length: 16 amino acids. The CDR3 nucleotides are TGTGCCAGCTCACCAGACAGGGGGCGCATGGACAATGAGCAGTTCTTC. Residues: CASSPDRGRMDNEQFF. The variable domain in full, completed from reference TRBV18 and TRBJ2-1, reads NAGVMQNPRHLVRRRGQEARLRCSPMKGHSHVYWYRQLPEEGLKFMVYLQKENIIDESGMPKERFSAEFPKEGPSILRIQQVVRGDSAAYFCASSPDRGRMDNEQFFGPGTRLTVL.

The genes are TRBV6-6 and TRBJ2-7; D not resolved. Between the trimmed V and J ends, which lost 0 bases and 3 bases, there was a span of 6 bases. Germline V gene sequence: CDR1 MNHNY, CDR2 SVGAGI (reference sequence). The CDR3 is made up of 13 amino acids. The CDR3 DNA sequence: TGTGCCAGCAGTTACTCAGCACTCTACGAGCAGTACTTC. Encoded protein: CASSYSALYEQYF.

The V gene is TRBV4-2, the J gene TRBJ1-2; the D gene is possibly TRBD1 (6 bases). CDR1 is LGHNA, CDR2 YNFKEQ, per germline. The CDR3 loop spans 16 amino acids. V was trimmed by 4 bases and J by 5 bases, leaving 20 bases between them. The CDR3 DNA reads TGTGCCAGCAGCCTGACGGAGACAGGAGGCCGATATGGCTACACCTTC. It specifies CASSLTETGGRYGYTF.

This clone came up a few times. V gene TRBV2 combines with J gene TRBJ1-2; D unresolved. The CDR3 is 12 amino acids. Germline assignment: CDR1 SNHLY and CDR2 FYNNEI. The ends were cut back, 9 bases at V and 3 bases at J, with 11 bases in the middle. CDR3 DNA: TGTGCCAGTTCGTACTCATACTATGGCTACACCTTC. Amino acids: CASSYSYYGYTF. The whole variable domain, remainder taken from reference TRBV2 and TRBJ1-2, is EPEVTQTPSHQVTQMGQEVILRCVPISNHLYFYWYRQILGQKVEFLVSFYNNEISEKSEIFDDQFSVERPDGSNFTLKIRSTKLEDSAMYFCASSYSYYGYTFGSGTRLTVV.

V is TRBV6-5 and J is TRBJ1-2; possibly TRBD1 for D (5 bases). The CDR3 has 13 amino acids. Trimming removed 2 bases at V and 7 bases at J, with 11 bases between. The germline V gene has CDR1 MNHEY and CDR2 SVGAGI. The CDR3 coding sequence is TGTGCCAGCAGTTACGAAGGGGACTCTGGCTACACCTTC. Translated: CASSYEGDSGYTF.

The chain links TRBV6-5 to TRBJ2-7, with 10 positions matching TRBD1. Germline CDR1 MNHEY, CDR2 SVGAGI. The CDR3 covers 15 residues. Trimming at V came to 5 bases and at J to 5 bases, leaving 9 bases not matched to a gene. CDR3 amino acids: CASSNFRDRGHEQYF. In DNA form, the CDR3 reads TGTGCCAGCAGTAACTTCCGGGACAGGGGCCACGAGCAGTACTTC.

The chain carries TRBV3-1 (or the pseudogene TRBV3-2) and TRBJ2-7, with 11 bases lining up with TRBD1. J gave up 4 bases and V 1 base, and 6 bases lay outside the gene matches. This CDR3 contains 16 residues. Germline loops: CDR1 LGHDT, CDR2 YNNKEL (reference sequence). The CDR3 DNA follows: TGTGCCAGCAGCCAAGGCCGGGACAGGGGGGGATACGAGCAGTACTTC. It specifies CASSQGRDRGGYEQYF.

The CDR3 bases are TGTGCCAGCAGTGAGAGGGCCAGCTTCATTAATCAGCCCCAGCATTTT. Translated: CASSERASFINQPQHF. The rearrangement uses TRBV6-1 and TRBJ1-5; D not resolved. The CDR3 loop spans 16 amino acids. Germline CDR1 reads MNHNS; CDR2 reads SASEGT. With 3 bases removed from V and 4 bases from J, the gap between germline ends came to 16 bases.

This clone turned up a few times. The genes are TRBV6-2 or TRBV6-3 and TRBJ2-7, with D maybe TRBD2 (6 bases). The length of the CDR3 is 17 residues. V was clipped by 5 bases and J by 0 bases, with 20 bases between them. Per germline, CDR1 MNHEY and CDR2 SVGEGT. The CDR3 loop reads CASSTPSRRGSSYEQYF. The CDR3 DNA is TGTGCCAGCAGTACCCCCTCGCGGAGGGGAAGCTCCTACGAGCAGTACTTC.

The genes are TRBV11-2 and TRBJ2-1; 9 bases map to TRBD1. Trimming cost V 2 bases and J 5 bases; bases outside gene matches: 10. Germline CDR1 is SGHAT and CDR2 is FQNNGV. The CDR3 totals 17 residues. The CDR3 loop reads CASSLHRGTGIDNEQFF. For the CDR3, the DNA is TGTGCCAGCAGCTTACATCGGGGGACAGGGATAGACAATGAGCAGTTCTTC.

In its sample, this clone was seen a few times. The V call is TRBV19, the J call TRBJ2-7; D gene unclear. The CDR3 length is 11 residues. Germline CDR1 is LNHDA and CDR2 is SQIVND (reference sequence). The ends were cut back, 1 base at V and 6 bases at J, with 4 bases in the middle. CDR3 amino acids: CASSIASEQYF. The DNA of the CDR3 is TGTGCCAGTAGTATAGCGTCCGAGCAGTACTTC.

This chain uses TRBV5-6 with TRBJ1-2, with D hard to call. Trimming stripped 0 bases from V and 7 bases from J, with 7 bases between. The length of the CDR3 is 12 residues. Germline V lookup: CDR1 SGHDT, CDR2 YYEEEE. CDR3 residues: CASSLAKLGYTF. The CDR3 nucleotides read TGTGCCAGCAGCTTGGCCAAGCTTGGCTACACCTTC.

The V call is TRBV5-1, the J call TRBJ1-2, with D unresolved. V gave up 6 bases and J gave up 4 bases, with 19 bases separating them. Germline V gene lookup returns CDR1 SGHRS and CDR2 YFSETQ. The CDR3 extends over 15 amino acids. The chain's CDR3 is CASNTAAGGVYGYTF. DNA for the CDR3: TGCGCCAGCAACACCGCAGCAGGAGGTGTCTATGGCTACACCTTC.

The genes are TRBV12-5 and TRBJ1-5; D is uncertain. This CDR3 region has 15 residues. Looked up from germline, CDR1 is LGHNT and CDR2 is FRNRAP. The V and J ends lost 0 bases and 4 bases respectively, with 10 bases between them. The CDR3 DNA follows: TGTGCTAGTGGTTTGGTAGGATTGACGAATCAGCCCCAGCATTTT. As protein: CASGLVGLTNQPQHF.

The chain has TRBV10-3 and TRBJ1-1; no firm D call. V was cut by 4 bases and J by 3 bases, with 9 bases left in between. Germline V gene data show CDR1 as ENHRY and CDR2 as SYGVKD. This CDR3 has 13 amino acids. The CDR3 is CAISVAEYTEAFF. CDR3 DNA: TGTGCCATCAGTGTAGCGGAGTACACTGAAGCTTTCTTT.

The chain links TRBV15 to TRBJ2-7, with D possibly called TRBD1 or TRBD2 (5 bases each). CDR1 LNHNV and CDR2 YYDKDF come from the germline V gene (reference sequence). V gave up 2 bases and J gave up 7 bases, with 27 bases separating them. The CDR3 is made up of 18 amino acids. CDR3 loop: CATSRLSDHAGSGREQYF. Written as DNA, the CDR3 is TGTGCCACCAGCAGACTGTCAGATCACGCAGGGTCGGGAAGGGAGCAGTACTTC.

There are a few counts of this clone. The chain couples TRBV7-2 to TRBJ2-7, with unresolved D. Trimming shortened V by 0 bases and J by 3 bases, and 6 bases separated the two germline ends. The CDR3 loop spans 13 amino acids. The germline V gene encodes CDR1 SGHTA and CDR2 FQGNSA. CDR3: CASSLARNYEQYF. CDR3 DNA: TGTGCCAGCAGCTTAGCCAGGAACTACGAGCAGTACTTC.